This TCR beta chain was retrieved from a study of T cells in Graves' hyperthyroidism and ophthalmopathy. Germline V gives CDR1 SGHVS, CDR2 FNYEAQ. The CDR3 extends over 15 amino acids. Germline trimming cut 5 bases from V and 4 bases from J; bases unmatched to any gene: 11. Overall study findings and caveats: For ophthalmopathy, model prediction preceded onset by a median about 6 months.

From RNA transcripts, TCR beta CDR3 regions were amplified. The TCR CDR3 was amplified in a first-round RT-PCR using the HTBI primer set. TCRdb analysed the multiplex PCR reads with MiXCR anew, one entry per CDR3 protein. The top ten hold about a sixth of the sample, which has some 500,000 distinct CDR3 sequences, approximately 14% seen once. There are many counts of this clonotype. Its antigen is not known. This clonotype was sampled from a woman aged 18-35 years with Graves' hyperthyroidism. Sequencing used blood. V gene TRBV7-6 combines with J gene TRBJ2-7, with TRBD1 matching 7 bases. The CDR3 is CASSREPGQQYEQYV. CDR3 coding DNA: TGTGCCAGCAGCAGAGAGCCGGGACAGCAATACGAGCAGTACGTC.